These T cell receptor beta chains were read from a single sample in a study of human T cells and chemical hapten exposure. TCRdb fed the RACE reads into MiXCR, producing one record per CDR3 protein. This sample has fewer than 150,000 distinct CDR3 sequences, with 10% to 15% found just once. The specimen was whole blood, collected in connection with sensitization to the hapten diphenylcyclopropenone (DPC). Every receptor here comes from a woman in her 50s with alopecia areata. Some clones in this sample may be carry-over from other donors' samples. The CDR3 runs from the conserved cysteine through the conserved F or W. Fields, in order: D gene, V gene, J gene, CDR3 protein. A D gene is named only where the DNA matches it firmly.

>TRBD1|TRBV7-2|TRBJ1-1
CASSLARGQAREAFF
>-|TRBV2|TRBJ2-2
CASAIVNTGELFF
>-|TRBV7-2|TRBJ2-2
CASSSHPALQTGELFF
>TRBD2|TRBV6-2/TRBV6-3|TRBJ2-7
CASSPRTGTSGIYEQYF
>-|TRBV6-2/TRBV6-3|TRBJ2-1
CASSYLQLGRPEQFF
>TRBD2|TRBV5-1|TRBJ2-2
CASSGTSGTSTGELFF
>TRBD2|TRBV10-3|TRBJ2-7
CAISGREGRYEQYF
>TRBD1|TRBV14|TRBJ2-6
CASSLGTDNSGANVLTF
>TRBD1|TRBV11-2|TRBJ1-1
CASSLVGQGKLRAFF
>-|TRBV11-3|TRBJ1-1
CASSLGAAGNTEAFF
>TRBD2|TRBV20-1|TRBJ2-3
CSARRLAETDTQYF
>TRBD2|TRBV28|TRBJ2-5
CASTPGTGITSGGVETQYF
>-|TRBV10-3|TRBJ2-7
CAISTGTSAYEQYF
>-|TRBV5-1|TRBJ1-1
CASSLDWSGYGTEAFF
>TRBD2|TRBV3-1|TRBJ2-7
CASRRGLAISYEQYF
>-|TRBV7-7|TRBJ1-4
CASSPLSNEKLFF
>TRBD2|TRBV5-4|TRBJ2-3
CASSLARLAGEDTQYF
>-|TRBV9|TRBJ2-7
CASSVDVGGYEQYF
>-|TRBV6-8|TRBJ1-5
CASSYSRRSNQPQHF
>-|TRBV11-2|TRBJ2-3
CASSPEAHTDTQYF
>-|TRBV6-4|TRBJ2-2
CASKIQGGNTGELFF
>TRBD1|TRBV28|TRBJ2-5
CASSAGGADQETQYF
>TRBD1|TRBV19|TRBJ2-1
CASIKGQGDEQFF